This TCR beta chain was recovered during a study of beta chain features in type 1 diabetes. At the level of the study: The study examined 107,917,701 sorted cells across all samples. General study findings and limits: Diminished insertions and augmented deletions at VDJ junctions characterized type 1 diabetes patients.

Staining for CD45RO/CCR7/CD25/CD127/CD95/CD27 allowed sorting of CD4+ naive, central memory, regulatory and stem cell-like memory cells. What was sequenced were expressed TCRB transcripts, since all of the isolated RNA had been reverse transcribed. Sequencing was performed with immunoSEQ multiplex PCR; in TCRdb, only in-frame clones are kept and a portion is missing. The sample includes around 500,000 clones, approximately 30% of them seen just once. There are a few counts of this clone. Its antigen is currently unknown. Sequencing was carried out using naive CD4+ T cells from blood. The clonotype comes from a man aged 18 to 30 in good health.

CDR3 residues: CASSLFQETQYF. The CDR3 DNA reads TGTGCCAGCAGTTTATTCCAAGAGACCCAGTACTTC. The chain carries TRBV28 and TRBJ2-5; D is unclear. The CDR3 covers 12 residues. Germline V gene data show CDR1 as MDHEN and CDR2 as SYDVKM. Deletions cut 1 base from V and 1 base from J, with 1 base between.